This T cell receptor (beta chain) was identified during a study of T cell responses to AZD1222 COVID-19 vaccine. Study-wide results and caveats: Spike-wide vaccine-associated CD4 TCRs dominated at 160-218 and 743-854. Rises in breadth and depth of Spike-specific TCRs came after two AZD1222 doses. A reported finding is that nearly half of spike-specific TCRs target unmutated variant regions.

Produced via immunoSEQ multiplex PCR; TCRdb's table is partial and in-frame only. The table has some 200,000 clones, roughly 92% seen once. As for this clone: The antigen remains unidentified.

This clonotype was sampled from an adult who received the MenACWY meningococcal vaccine as a control. The specimen was peripheral blood, collected 28 days after the second dose of the MenACWY control vaccine.

CDR3: CASSLGRNTEAFF. DNA for the CDR3: TGTGCCAGCAGCTTAGGACGGAACACTGAAGCTTTCTTT. The rearrangement uses TRBV11-2 and TRBJ1-1; D not resolved. CDR1 SGHAT and CDR2 FQNNGV come from the germline V gene. The CDR3 length is 13 residues. Trimming removed 1 base from V and 1 base from J, with 4 bases in between.